This TCR beta chain is from a study of cytomegalovirus exposure and HLA in healthy donors. Study-wide points: Sequence variants that were highly shared formed a cluster that was likely a sequencing artifact. A previous analysis found most TCR beta V segments productive roughly 87% or roughly 30% of the time.

This clone was observed at least ten times. Its antigen is undetermined. It was with 60 Vbeta and 13 Jbeta primers that the PCR ran. Assay: immunoSEQ multiplex PCR; the TCRdb copy retains only in-frame clones and omits some. The sample has 150,000 or so clones, 75% to 85% seen once. J gave up 9 bases and V 5 bases, and 15 bases lay outside the gene matches. Germline-derived CDR1 and CDR2 are LGHNA and YNFKEQ. The CDR3 has 17 amino acids. The chain has TRBV4-2 and TRBJ1-6; 8 bases are a match to TRBD1. The clonotype comes from a man aged 50-60 years in good health and CMV-seropositive. Sequenced sample: PBMCs. The CDR3 DNA reads TGTGCCAGCAGCTCCCACGAGACAACAGGGGGTAGTTCACCCCTCCACTTT. The encoded protein is CASSSHETTGGSSPLHF.